This T cell receptor (beta chain) was captured by sequencing in a study of blood T cell repertoires in COVID-19. Study-wide background: Acute and convalescent COVID-19 specimens originated in the United States, Italy and Spain. PBMCs, B-cell-depleted T cells, or T cells provided the cDNA or gDNA that made up the material.

Trimming removed 1 base at V and 5 bases at J, with 12 bases between. The CDR3 sequence is 15 residues long. Germline values: CDR1 KGHSY, CDR2 FQNENV. TCRdb's copy holds only in-frame clones and misses some; the assay was immunoSEQ multiplex PCR. The sample carries approximately 170,000 clones, around 87% recorded once. The sequencing input was peripheral blood. The receptor was isolated from a man aged 18 to 29 with active or convalescent COVID-19. The rearrangement links TRBV16 to TRBJ1-5; no definite D call. The CDR3 nucleotides are TGTGCCAGCAGCCAATTGGGTACCGGGGATCAGCCCCAGCATTTT. It translates to CASSQLGTGDQPQHF. Variable domain in full (rest from reference TRBV16 and TRBJ1-5): GEEVAQTPKHLVRGEGQKAKLYCAPIKGHSYVFWYQQVLKNEFKFLISFQNENVFDETGMPKERFSAKCLPNSPCSLEIQATKLEDSAVYFCASSQLGTGDQPQHFGDGTRLSIL.